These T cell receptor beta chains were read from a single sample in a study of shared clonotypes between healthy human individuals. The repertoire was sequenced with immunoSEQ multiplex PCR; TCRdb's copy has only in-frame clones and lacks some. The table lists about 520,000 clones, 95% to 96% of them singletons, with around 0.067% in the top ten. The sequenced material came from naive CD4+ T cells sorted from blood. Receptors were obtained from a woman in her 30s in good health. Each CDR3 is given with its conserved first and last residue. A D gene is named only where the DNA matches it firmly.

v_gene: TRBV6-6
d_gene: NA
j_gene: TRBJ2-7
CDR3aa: CASSWGAGGTYEQYF
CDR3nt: TGTGCCAGCAGTTGGGGAGCGGGTGGCACCTACGAGCAGTACTTC

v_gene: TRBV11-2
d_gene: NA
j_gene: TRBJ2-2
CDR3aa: CASSLVAEYTGELFF
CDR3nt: TGTGCCAGCAGCTTAGTGGCGGAGTACACCGGGGAGCTGTTTTTT

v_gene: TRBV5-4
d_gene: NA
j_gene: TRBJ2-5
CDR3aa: CASSLLAGEETQYF
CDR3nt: TGTGCCAGCAGCTTGTTGGCAGGGGAAGAGACCCAGTACTTC

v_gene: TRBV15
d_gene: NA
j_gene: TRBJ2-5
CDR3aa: CATSRSGQSFGSQETQYF
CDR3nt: TGTGCCACCAGCAGAAGCGGACAGTCGTTTGGTAGCCAAGAGACCCAGTACTTC

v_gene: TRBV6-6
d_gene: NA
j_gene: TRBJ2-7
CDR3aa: CASSYRRTLTTYEQYF
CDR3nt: TGTGCCAGCAGTTACAGGAGAACATTAACTACCTACGAGCAGTACTTC

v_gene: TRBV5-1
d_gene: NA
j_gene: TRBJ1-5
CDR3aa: CASSLDAGGGNQPQHF
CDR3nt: TGCGCCAGCAGCTTGGACGCCGGGGGCGGCAATCAGCCCCAGCATTTT

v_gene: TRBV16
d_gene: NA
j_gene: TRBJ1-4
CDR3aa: CASSPNRAKYEKLFF
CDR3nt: TGTGCCAGCAGCCCCAACAGGGCTAAGTATGAAAAACTGTTTTTT

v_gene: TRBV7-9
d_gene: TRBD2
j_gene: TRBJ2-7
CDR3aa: CASSLMAGAGEQYF
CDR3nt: TGTGCCAGCAGCTTAATGGCGGGAGCTGGCGAGCAGTACTTC

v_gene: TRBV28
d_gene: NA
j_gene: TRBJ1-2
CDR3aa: CASSFLNYGYTF
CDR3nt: TGTGCCAGCAGTTTCCTAAACTATGGCTACACCTTC

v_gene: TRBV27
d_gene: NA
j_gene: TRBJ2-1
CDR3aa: CASSLGGSSYNEQFF
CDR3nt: TGTGCCAGCAGTTTGGGGGGAAGCTCCTACAATGAGCAGTTCTTC

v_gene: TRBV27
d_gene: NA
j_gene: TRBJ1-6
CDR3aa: CASSQISAWGYNSPLHF
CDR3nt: TGTGCCAGCAGTCAGATTTCAGCCTGGGGCTATAATTCACCCCTCCACTTT

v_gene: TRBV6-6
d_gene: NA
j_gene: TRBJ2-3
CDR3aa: CASRSALAQITDTQYF
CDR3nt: TGTGCCAGCAGATCCGCTCTAGCGCAGATCACAGATACGCAGTATTTT

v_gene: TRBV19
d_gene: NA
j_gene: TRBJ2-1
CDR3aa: CASSSGSIYNEQFF
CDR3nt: TGTGCCAGTAGTTCAGGGAGCATCTACAATGAGCAGTTCTTC

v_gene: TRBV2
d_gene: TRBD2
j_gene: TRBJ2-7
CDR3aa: CASRRWEGYEQYF
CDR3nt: TGTGCCAGCAGAAGATGGGAGGGCTACGAGCAGTACTTC

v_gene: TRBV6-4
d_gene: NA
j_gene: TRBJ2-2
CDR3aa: CASRRQGGDTGELFF
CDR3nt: TGTGCCAGCAGAAGACAGGGAGGAGACACCGGGGAGCTGTTTTTT

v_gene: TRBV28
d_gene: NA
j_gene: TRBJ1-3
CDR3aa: CASSFDPYVGGNTIYF
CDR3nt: TGTGCCAGCAGTTTCGACCCTTACGTGGGGGGGAACACCATATATTTT

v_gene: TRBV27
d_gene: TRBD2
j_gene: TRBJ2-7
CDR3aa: CASSLGLAGVREQYF
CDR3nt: TGTGCCAGCAGTTTAGGTCTAGCGGGAGTCCGGGAGCAGTACTTC

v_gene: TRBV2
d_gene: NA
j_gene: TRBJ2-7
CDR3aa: CASSELRAISSYEQYF
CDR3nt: TGTGCCAGCAGTGAACTAAGGGCGATAAGCTCCTACGAGCAGTACTTC

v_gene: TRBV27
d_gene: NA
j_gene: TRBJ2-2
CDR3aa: CASSPTVVSPRRLFF
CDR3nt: TGTGCCAGCAGTCCTACTGTGGTATCCCCCCGACGGCTGTTTTTT

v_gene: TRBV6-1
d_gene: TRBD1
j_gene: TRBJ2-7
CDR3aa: CASGTGKYEQYF
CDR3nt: TGTGCCAGTGGGACAGGAAAATACGAGCAGTACTTC

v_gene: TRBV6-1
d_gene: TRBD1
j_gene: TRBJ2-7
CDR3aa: CASSVNSGQGAGEQYF
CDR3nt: TGTGCCAGCAGTGTAAACTCGGGGCAGGGGGCAGGTGAGCAGTACTTC

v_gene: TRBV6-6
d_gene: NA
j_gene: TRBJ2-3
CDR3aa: CASSYSNSPFTDTQYF
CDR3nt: TGTGCCAGCAGTTACTCGAACTCGCCGTTCACAGATACGCAGTATTTT

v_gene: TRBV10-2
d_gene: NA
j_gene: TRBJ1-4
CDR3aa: CASSRGFFEKLFF
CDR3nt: TGCGCCAGCAGTAGGGGGTTTTTCGAAAAACTGTTTTTT

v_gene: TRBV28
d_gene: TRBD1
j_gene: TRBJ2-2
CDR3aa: CASSFPGTGGRVKLFF
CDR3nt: TGTGCCAGCAGTTTCCCCGGGACAGGAGGTCGGGTGAAGCTGTTTTTT

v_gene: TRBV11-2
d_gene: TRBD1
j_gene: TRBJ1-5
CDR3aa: CASSRTGGFNQPQHF
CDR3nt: TGTGCCAGCAGCCGGACAGGGGGTTTCAATCAGCCCCAGCATTTT

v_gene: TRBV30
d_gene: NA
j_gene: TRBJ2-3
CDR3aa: CASTLGGADTQYF
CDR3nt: TGTGCCTCGACTCTAGGGGGAGCAGATACGCAGTATTTT

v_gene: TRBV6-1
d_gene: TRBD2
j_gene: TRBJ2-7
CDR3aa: CASSEAGGRGYYEQYF
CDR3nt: TGTGCCAGCAGTGAAGCTGGTGGGCGGGGGTACTACGAGCAGTACTTC